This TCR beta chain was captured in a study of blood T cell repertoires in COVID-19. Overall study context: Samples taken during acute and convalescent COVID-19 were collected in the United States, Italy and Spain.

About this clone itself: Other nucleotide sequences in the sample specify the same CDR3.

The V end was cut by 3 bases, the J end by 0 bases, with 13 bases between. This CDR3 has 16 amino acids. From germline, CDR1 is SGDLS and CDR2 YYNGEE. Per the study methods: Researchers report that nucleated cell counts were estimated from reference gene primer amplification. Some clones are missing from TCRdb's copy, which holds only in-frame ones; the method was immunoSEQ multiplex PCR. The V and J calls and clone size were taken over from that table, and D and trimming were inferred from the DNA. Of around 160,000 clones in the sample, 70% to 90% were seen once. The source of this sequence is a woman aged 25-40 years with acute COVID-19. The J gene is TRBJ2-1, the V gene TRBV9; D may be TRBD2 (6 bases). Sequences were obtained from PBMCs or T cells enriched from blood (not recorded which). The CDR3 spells CASSGFGGSSYNEQFF. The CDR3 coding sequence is TGTGCCAGCAGCGGGTTCGGGGGAAGCTCCTACAATGAGCAGTTCTTC.